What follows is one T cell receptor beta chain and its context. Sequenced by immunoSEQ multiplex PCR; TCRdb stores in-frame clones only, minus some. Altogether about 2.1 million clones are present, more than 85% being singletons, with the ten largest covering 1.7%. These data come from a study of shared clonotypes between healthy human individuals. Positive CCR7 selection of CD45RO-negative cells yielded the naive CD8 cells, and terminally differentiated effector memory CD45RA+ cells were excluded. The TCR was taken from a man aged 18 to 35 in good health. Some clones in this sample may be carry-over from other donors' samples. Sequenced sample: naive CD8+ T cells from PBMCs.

CDR3 protein: CAISESIGPAGEQFF. For the CDR3, the DNA is TGTGCCATCAGTGAGTCCATCGGGCCGGCGGGCGAGCAGTTCTTC. The chain couples TRBV10-3 to TRBJ2-1, with D possibly being TRBD2 (5 bases). CDR1 is ENHRY, CDR2 SYGVKD, per germline. This CDR3 is 15 amino acids long. Trimming removed 0 bases at V and 10 bases at J, with 16 bases between.